These 4 T cell receptor beta chains share one sample of origin, sequenced in a study of T cells in Graves' hyperthyroidism and ophthalmopathy. The investigators amplified TCR beta CDR3 regions from RNA transcripts. TCR CDR3 regions were first amplified by RT-PCR with HTBI primers. TCRdb called the multiplex PCR reads again in MiXCR, with one record for every CDR3 protein. Of roughly 500,000 distinct CDR3 sequences in the sample, 46% are singletons; the top ten hold about two fifths. Input material: peripheral blood or thyroid tissue (not recorded which). These TCRs come from an adult woman with Graves' disease, either hyperthyroidism or ophthalmopathy (not recorded which).

The V call is TRBV29-1, the J call TRBJ1-1; perhaps TRBD1 as D (6 bases). V was pared by 3 bases and J by 7 bases, with 6 bases between. The germline V gene has CDR1 SQVTM and CDR2 ANQGSEA. This CDR3 has 10 amino acids. The CDR3 nucleotides read TGCAGCGTTGAGGACAGTGAAGCTTTCTTT. This encodes CSVEDSEAFF. The variable domain in full, completed from reference TRBV29-1 and TRBJ1-1, reads SAVISQKPSRDICQRGTSLTIQCQVDSQVTMMFWYRQQPGQSLTLIATANQGSEATYESGFVIDKFPISRPNLTFSTLTVSNMSPEDSSIYLCSVEDSEAFFGQGTRLTVV.

The gene calls are TRBV5-1 and TRBJ1-1; 7 nucleotides line up with TRBD1. The CDR3 spans 14 residues. From germline, CDR1 is SGHRS and CDR2 YFSETQ. V gave up 2 bases and J gave up 3 bases; unmatched junction bases: 4. CDR3: CASSFKGAYTEAFF. The CDR3 bases are TGCGCCAGCAGCTTTAAGGGGGCCTACACTGAAGCTTTCTTT.

This chain uses TRBV11-2 with TRBJ1-4, with unresolved D. Germline V gene sequence: CDR1 SGHAT, CDR2 FQNNGV. The CDR3 is 13 amino acids. The V and J ends lost 2 bases and 6 bases respectively, with 7 bases between them. This CDR3 is CASSLYSDEKLFF. DNA for the CDR3: TGTGCCAGCAGCTTATACTCGGATGAAAAACTGTTTTTT.

Many counts were recorded for this clonotype. This chain joins TRBV7-9 and TRBJ1-1, with 10 bases identical to TRBD1. In germline, CDR1 is SEHNR, CDR2 FQNEAQ (reference sequence). Trimming removed 5 bases from V and 5 bases from J; junction bases left unmatched: 5. The CDR3 runs 14 residues. As DNA, the CDR3 is TGTGCCAGCAGCCTGGGGACAGGGGTTACTGAAGCTTTCTTT. Residues: CASSLGTGVTEAFF.